Following are 24 T cell receptor beta chains from one sample sequenced in a study of blood T cell repertoires in COVID-19 (dated by TCRdb to between 2020 and 2021). The method behind the library was the immunoSEQ multiplex PCR assay. What TCRdb holds here is the immuneACCESS table cut down to in-frame rearrangements. Part of the clones is not present; checked against another copy, under half of the missing clones reflect an unresolved V gene, and the others are unexplained. Recorded for this sample are 300,000 to 350,000 clones; about nine tenths of them occurred a single time. The top ten constitute 6.8% of the sample. Sequenced: peripheral blood. All receptors come from a young woman with COVID-19, enrolled during active disease.

V is TRBV4-2 and J is TRBJ1-3; possible D gene TRBD1, 6 bases. Germline CDR1 and CDR2: LGHNA and YNFKEQ. The CDR3 consists of 15 residues. The germline V and J ends were trimmed by 2 bases and 0 bases, with 8 bases remaining between them. The CDR3 region has the DNA TGTGCCAGCAGCCAAACAGGGAACTCTGGAAACACCATATATTTT. Translation: CASSQTGNSGNTIYF.

This clone was found many times. The chain is built from TRBV2 and TRBJ1-6; D remains ambiguous. This CDR3 is 12 amino acids long. The germline V gene has CDR1 SNHLY and CDR2 FYNNEI. V lost 9 bases to trimming and J lost 9 bases, with 12 bases between them. CDR3 nucleotide sequence: TGTGCCAGTAAGGTCGGGGTTTCACCCCTCCACTTT. This encodes CASKVGVSPLHF.

The chain couples TRBV10-3 to TRBJ1-3; D remains unclear. The germline V and J ends were trimmed by 5 bases and 0 bases, with 11 bases remaining between them. The CDR3 is 15 residues long. Germline V gene lookup returns CDR1 ENHRY and CDR2 SYGVKD. The CDR3 loop reads CAISYSVLSGNTIYF. In nucleotides, the CDR3 is TGTGCCATCAGTTATTCGGTCCTCTCTGGAAACACCATATATTTT.

This clone was seen only once. This rearrangement joins TRBV29-1 to TRBJ2-7; 11 bases map to TRBD2. The CDR3 length is 14 residues. The junction had 8 bases not matched to a gene; V was cut back by 5 bases and J by 5 bases. CDR1 SQVTM and CDR2 ANQGSEA come from the germline V gene. As DNA, the CDR3 is TGCAGCGTTCTCGGGACTAGCGGATATAACGAGCAGTACTTC. This codes for CSVLGTSGYNEQYF.

The chain has TRBV18 and TRBJ2-7; 10 bases fit TRBD2. Trimming cost V 3 bases and J 3 bases; bases outside gene matches: 5. The CDR3 loop spans 15 amino acids. Germline assignment: CDR1 KGHSH and CDR2 LQKENI. The DNA for the CDR3 is TGTGCCAGCTCACCCGGGACTAGCGACCTCTACGAGCAGTACTTC. Protein: CASSPGTSDLYEQYF.

This clone was recorded once. The chain is built from TRBV6-2 or TRBV6-3 and TRBJ2-1; D perhaps matches TRBD2 (6 bases). V lost 6 bases and J lost 8, with 11 bases in between. CDR1 and CDR2 from the germline V gene are MNHEY and SVGEGT. CDR3 length: 12 amino acids. This chain's CDR3 is CASSRLGDEQFF. CDR3 sequence (DNA): TGTGCCAGCAGCCGACTAGGAGATGAGCAGTTCTTC.

There are a few counts of this clone. The J gene is TRBJ2-7, the V gene TRBV7-3; 9 bases are shared with TRBD1. Germline trimming cut 4 bases from V and 2 bases from J; bases unmatched to any gene: 3. The germline CDR1 and CDR2 sequences are SGHTA and FQGTGA. CDR3 length: 14 residues. The CDR3 sequence: CASSSGTGTYEQYF. For the CDR3, the DNA is TGTGCCAGCAGCTCCGGGACAGGGACCTACGAGCAGTACTTC. The full variable domain, rest sourced from reference TRBV7-3 and TRBJ2-7, is GAGVSQTPSNKVTEKGKYVELRCDPISGHTALYWYRQSLGQGPEFLIYFQGTGAADDSGLPNDRFFAVRPEGSVSTLKIQRTERGDSAVYLCASSSGTGTYEQYFGPGTRLTVT.

CDR3 DNA: TGTGCCTGGAGCCAGGGCTGGGATGAGCAGTTCTTC. Its translation is CAWSQGWDEQFF. The chain links TRBV30 to TRBJ2-1, with D perhaps matching TRBD1 (5 bases). The CDR3 has 12 residues. V dropped 3 bases and J dropped 8 bases, with 11 bases sitting between them. The germline CDR1 and CDR2 sequences are GTSNPN and SVGIG (reference sequence).

The V call is TRBV6-5, the J call TRBJ2-7; D is unresolved. V lost 6 bases and J 3 bases, leaving 15 bases between the germline ends. CDR1 and CDR2 (germline): MNHEY, SVGAGI. The CDR3 spans 14 residues. The CDR3 region is CASRQEAIFYEQYF. CDR3 coding DNA: TGTGCCAGCAGGCAAGAGGCCATTTTCTACGAGCAGTACTTC.

The gene calls are TRBV6-5 and TRBJ1-1; D is perhaps TRBD1 (5 bases). In germline, CDR1 is MNHEY, CDR2 SVGAGI. With 10 bases removed from V and 5 bases from J, the gap between germline ends came to 20 bases. This CDR3 has 14 amino acids. The CDR3 DNA sequence: TGTGCCACGTTATGGCAGGGTAAACGAACTGAAGCTTTCTTT. The encoded protein is CATLWQGKRTEAFF.

V is TRBV2 and J is TRBJ2-1; the match to TRBD1 covers 8 bases. Per the germline V gene, CDR1 is SNHLY and CDR2 is FYNNEI. V was pared by 6 bases and J by 6 bases, with 4 bases of the junction left unmatched. The CDR3 length is 13 residues. The DNA for the CDR3 is TGTGCCAGCAGCGGACAGGGCTCCAATGAGCAGTTCTTC. It yields the protein CASSGQGSNEQFF.

The table lists this clone with a count of one. The chain has TRBV6-6 and TRBJ1-1; D gene unclear. This CDR3 comprises 15 residues. The germline V gene encodes CDR1 MNHNY and CDR2 SVGAGI (reference sequence). Trimming cost V 3 bases and J 4 bases, with 15 bases left between them. This CDR3 reads CASSYAGGGRTEAFF. The CDR3 DNA is TGTGCCAGCAGTTATGCTGGCGGCGGGCGCACTGAAGCTTTCTTT.

The chain couples TRBV7-6 to TRBJ2-7, with D possibly matching TRBD2 (7 bases). V was trimmed by 0 bases and J by 2 bases, leaving 14 bases between them. The CDR3 consists of 16 residues. CDR1 SGHVS and CDR2 FNYEAQ come from the germline V gene. The CDR3 here is CASSLASAGAAYEQYF. The DNA of the CDR3 is TGTGCCAGCAGCTTAGCATCGGCGGGGGCCGCCTACGAGCAGTACTTC. Full variable domain (missing parts from reference TRBV7-6 and TRBJ2-7): GAGVSQSPRYKVTKRGQDVALRCDPISGHVSLYWYRQALGQGPEFLTYFNYEAQQDKSGLPNDRFSAERPEGSISTLTIQRTEQRDSAMYRCASSLASAGAAYEQYFGPGTRLTVT.

The chain is built from TRBV19 and TRBJ2-2; 9 nucleotides match TRBD2. This CDR3 spans 16 amino acids. J was trimmed by 6 bases and V by 8 bases; bases with no gene match: 13. CDR1 and CDR2 from the germline V gene are LNHDA and SQIVND (reference sequence). The CDR3 region is CASGGISGSKAGELFF. In DNA, the CDR3 is TGTGCCAGTGGAGGCATTAGCGGGAGTAAGGCCGGGGAGCTGTTTTTT.

The genes are TRBV4-1 and TRBJ1-5; 7 bases line up with TRBD1. Germline CDR1 and CDR2: MGHRA and YSYEKL. V was clipped by 3 bases and J by 0 bases; unmatched bases: 5. The CDR3 spans 16 residues. Written as DNA, the CDR3 is TGCGCCAGCAGCCAGAATGCAGGGGGTAGCAATCAGCCCCAGCATTTT. Protein: CASSQNAGGSNQPQHF.

The chain's CDR3 is CASSPTNSRETANTGELFF. In DNA form, the CDR3 reads TGTGCCAGCAGCCCTACGAACTCCCGCGAGACAGCGAACACCGGGGAGCTGTTTTTT. The chain is built from TRBV21-1 and TRBJ2-2; the table assigns TRBD1, which was not confirmed against the DNA. TRBV21-1 is deemed a pseudogene. The CDR3 covers 19 residues.

This rearrangement joins TRBV12-2 to TRBJ2-1; TRBD1 is the table's D call, not checked against the DNA. TRBV12-2 is a pseudogene segment. CDR3 size: 13 residues. The CDR3, as DNA: TGTGCAAGTCGCCTGGGACAGGGCAATGAGCAGTTCTTC. Its translation: CASRLGQGNEQFF.

The chain combines TRBV6-6 with TRBJ2-7; 7 nucleotides line up with TRBD2. V dropped 10 bases and J dropped 9; count of bases not matched to a gene: 12. Germline V gives CDR1 MNHNY, CDR2 SVGAGI (reference sequence). The CDR3 is 12 residues long. CDR3 residues: CATGGTIGTQYF. CDR3 in DNA: TGTGCCACCGGCGGGACTATCGGAACGCAGTACTTC.

The J gene is TRBJ1-4, the V gene TRBV18; D is perhaps TRBD1 (5 bases). V lost 3 bases, J lost 4 bases, and 18 bases lay in between. Germline lookup yields CDR1 KGHSH and CDR2 LQKENI. CDR3 length: 17 residues. The CDR3 DNA reads TGTGCCAGCTCACCCCTGGGGCCGGGACTGGTTAATGAAAAACTGTTTTTT. Its protein is CASSPLGPGLVNEKLFF.

As to this clone: Other DNA sequences within the sample encode an identical CDR3. The chain combines TRBV5-1 with TRBJ1-1; D gene uncertain. There are 13 residues in the CDR3. V gave up 0 bases and J gave up 2 bases, with 5 bases separating them. In germline, CDR1 is SGHRS, CDR2 YFSETQ. CDR3 loop: CASSLGANTEAFF. The CDR3, as DNA: TGCGCCAGCAGCTTGGGGGCCAACACTGAAGCTTTCTTT.

This clone was counted once. The chain carries TRBV25-1 and TRBJ2-7, with 10 bases that match TRBD2. The germline V gene has CDR1 MGHDK and CDR2 SYGVNS. J lost 3 bases, V lost 5 bases, and 7 bases had no gene match. This CDR3 has 15 amino acids. In DNA form, the CDR3 reads TGTGCCAGCAGTCAAGGGACTAGCGACATCTACGAGCAGTACTTC. Its translation is CASSQGTSDIYEQYF.

The chain uses TRBV20-1 and TRBJ2-7; D is perhaps TRBD1 (5 bases). Germline-derived CDR1 and CDR2 are DFQATT and SNEGSKA (reference sequence). The CDR3 covers 12 residues. Trimming stripped 3 bases from V and 4 bases from J, with 10 bases between. CDR3 DNA sequence: TGCAGTGCTAGTCAGGGTTGGTACGAGCAGTACTTC. Protein sequence: CSASQGWYEQYF.

This chain uses TRBV4-3 with TRBJ2-1; D uncertain. Trimming removed 1 base from V and 3 bases from J, with 10 bases in between. The CDR3 runs 15 residues. CDR1 LGHNA and CDR2 YSLEER come from the germline V gene. The CDR3 reads CASSQGARFYNEQFF. The CDR3 region has the DNA TGCGCCAGCAGCCAAGGGGCCAGGTTCTACAATGAGCAGTTCTTC.

The genes are TRBV20-1 and TRBJ1-6, with 8 bases that match TRBD1. This CDR3 is 11 amino acids long. Germline CDR1 DFQATT, CDR2 SNEGSKA (reference sequence). J lost 12 bases, V lost 4 bases, and 2 bases had no gene match. The CDR3 DNA is TGCAGTGCTACAGGGGGCGGACCCCTCCACTTT. As protein: CSATGGGPLHF.